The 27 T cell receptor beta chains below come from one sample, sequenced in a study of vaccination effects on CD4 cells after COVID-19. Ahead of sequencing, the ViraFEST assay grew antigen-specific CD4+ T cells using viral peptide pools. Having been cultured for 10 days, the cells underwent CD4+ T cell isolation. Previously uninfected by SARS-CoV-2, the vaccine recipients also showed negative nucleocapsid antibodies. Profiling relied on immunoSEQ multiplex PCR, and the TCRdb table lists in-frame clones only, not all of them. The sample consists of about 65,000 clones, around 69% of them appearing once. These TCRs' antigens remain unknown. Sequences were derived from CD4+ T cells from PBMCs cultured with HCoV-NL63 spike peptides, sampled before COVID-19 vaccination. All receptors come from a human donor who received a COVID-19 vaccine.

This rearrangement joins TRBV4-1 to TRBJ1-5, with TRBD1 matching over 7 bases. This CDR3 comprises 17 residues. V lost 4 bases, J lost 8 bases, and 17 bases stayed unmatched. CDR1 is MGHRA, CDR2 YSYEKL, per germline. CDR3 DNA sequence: TGCGCCAGCAGCCCCCTCCAGAGGCTGAGGGGGCAGGAGCCCCAGCATTTT. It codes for CASSPLQRLRGQEPQHF.

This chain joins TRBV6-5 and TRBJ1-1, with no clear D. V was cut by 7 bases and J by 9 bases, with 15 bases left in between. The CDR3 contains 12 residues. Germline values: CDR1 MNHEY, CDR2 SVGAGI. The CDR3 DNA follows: TGTGCCAGCACCGACACCGGCGGCAAAGCTTTCTTT. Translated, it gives CASTDTGGKAFF.

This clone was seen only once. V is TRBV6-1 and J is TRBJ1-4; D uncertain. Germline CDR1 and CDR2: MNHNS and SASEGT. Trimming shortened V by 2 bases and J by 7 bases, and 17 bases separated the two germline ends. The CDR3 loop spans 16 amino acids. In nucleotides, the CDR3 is TGTGCCAGCAGTGAAACCCTGAGGCAGATTCTTGAAAAACTGTTTTTT. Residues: CASSETLRQILEKLFF.

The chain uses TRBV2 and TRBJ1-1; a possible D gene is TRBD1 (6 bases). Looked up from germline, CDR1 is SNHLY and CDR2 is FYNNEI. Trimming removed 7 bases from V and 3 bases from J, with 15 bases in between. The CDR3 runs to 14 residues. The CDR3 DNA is TGTGCCAGCACCGCCTGGGGGCAGGACACTGAAGCTTTCTTT. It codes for CASTAWGQDTEAFF.

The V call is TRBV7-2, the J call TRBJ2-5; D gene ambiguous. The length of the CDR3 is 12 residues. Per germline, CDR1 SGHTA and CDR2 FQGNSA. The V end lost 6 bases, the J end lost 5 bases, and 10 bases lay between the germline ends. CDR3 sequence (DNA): TGTGCCAGCAGTCAGACCCAGGAGACCCAGTACTTC. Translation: CASSQTQETQYF. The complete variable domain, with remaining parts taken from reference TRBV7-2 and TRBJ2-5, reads GAGVSQSPSNKVTEKGKDVELRCDPISGHTALYWYRQSLGQGLEFLIYFQGNSAPDKSGLPSDRFSAERTGGSVSTLTIQRTQQEDSAVYLCASSQTQETQYFGPGTRLLVL.

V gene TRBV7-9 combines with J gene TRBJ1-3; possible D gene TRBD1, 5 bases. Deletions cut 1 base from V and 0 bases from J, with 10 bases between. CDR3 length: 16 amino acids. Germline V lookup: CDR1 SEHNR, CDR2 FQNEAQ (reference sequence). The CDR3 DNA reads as TGTGCCAGCAGCTTAGGACAGCCTGCCTCTGGAAACACCATATATTTT. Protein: CASSLGQPASGNTIYF.

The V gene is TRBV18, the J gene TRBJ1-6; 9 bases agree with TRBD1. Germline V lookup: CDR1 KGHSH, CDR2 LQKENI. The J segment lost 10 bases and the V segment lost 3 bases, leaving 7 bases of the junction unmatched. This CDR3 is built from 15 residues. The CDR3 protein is CASSPSRTGESPLHF. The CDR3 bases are TGTGCCAGCTCACCTAGTCGGACAGGGGAATCACCCCTCCACTTT.

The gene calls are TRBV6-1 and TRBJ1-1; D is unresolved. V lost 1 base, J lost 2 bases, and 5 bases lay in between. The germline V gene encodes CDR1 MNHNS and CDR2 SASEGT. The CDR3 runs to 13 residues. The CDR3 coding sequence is TGTGCCAGCAGTGAAGGGGCTAACACTGAAGCTTTCTTT. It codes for CASSEGANTEAFF.

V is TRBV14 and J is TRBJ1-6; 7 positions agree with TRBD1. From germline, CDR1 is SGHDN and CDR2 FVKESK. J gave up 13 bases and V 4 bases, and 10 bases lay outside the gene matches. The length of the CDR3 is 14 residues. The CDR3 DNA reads TGTGCCAGCAGCCCAGGGGGGAACTGGGGGCCCCTCCACTTT. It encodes CASSPGGNWGPLHF. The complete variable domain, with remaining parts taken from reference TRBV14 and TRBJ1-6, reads EAGVTQFPSHSVIEKGQTVTLRCDPISGHDNLYWYRRVMGKEIKFLLHFVKESKQDESGMPNNRFLAERTGGTYSTLKVQPAELEDSGVYFCASSPGGNWGPLHFGNGTRLTVT.

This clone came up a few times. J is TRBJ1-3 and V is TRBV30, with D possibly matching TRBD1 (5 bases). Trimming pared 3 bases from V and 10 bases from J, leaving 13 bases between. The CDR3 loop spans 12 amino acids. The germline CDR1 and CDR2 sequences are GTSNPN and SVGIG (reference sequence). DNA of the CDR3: TGTGCCTGGAGCGCGGACTGGGGGACCATATATTTT. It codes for CAWSADWGTIYF.

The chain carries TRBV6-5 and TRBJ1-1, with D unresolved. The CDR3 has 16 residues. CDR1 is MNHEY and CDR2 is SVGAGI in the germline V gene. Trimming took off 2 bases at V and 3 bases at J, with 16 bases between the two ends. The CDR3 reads CASSYGLPSRYTEAFF. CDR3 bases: TGTGCCAGCAGTTACGGGCTCCCCTCGAGGTACACTGAAGCTTTCTTT.

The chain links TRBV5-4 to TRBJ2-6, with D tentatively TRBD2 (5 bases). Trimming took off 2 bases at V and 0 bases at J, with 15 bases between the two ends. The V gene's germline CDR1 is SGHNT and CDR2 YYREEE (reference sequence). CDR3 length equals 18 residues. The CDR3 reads CASSFGGTSSSGANVLTF. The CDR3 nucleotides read TGTGCCAGCAGCTTCGGAGGTACTTCAAGCTCTGGGGCCAACGTCCTGACTTTC.

CDR3 bases: TGCGCCAGCAGCGTGGACAGTACTAATGAAAAACTGTTTTTT. This sequence encodes CASSVDSTNEKLFF. The chain employs TRBV5-1 and TRBJ1-4, with D perhaps matching TRBD1 (6 bases). Germline loops: CDR1 SGHRS, CDR2 YFSETQ. The V gene lost 4 bases and the J gene lost 2 bases, with 9 bases spanning the gap. The length of the CDR3 is 14 residues.

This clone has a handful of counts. CDR3 loop: CASRRGGEKLFF. The CDR3 DNA reads TGTGCCAGCCGTCGGGGGGGCGAAAAACTGTTTTTT. V gene TRBV3-1 (or the pseudogene TRBV3-2) combines with J gene TRBJ1-4, with a tentative D call TRBD1 (6 bases). With 8 bases removed from V and 8 bases from J, the gap between germline ends came to 12 bases. The CDR3 length is 12 residues. Germline lookup yields CDR1 LGHDT and CDR2 YNNKEL (reference sequence).

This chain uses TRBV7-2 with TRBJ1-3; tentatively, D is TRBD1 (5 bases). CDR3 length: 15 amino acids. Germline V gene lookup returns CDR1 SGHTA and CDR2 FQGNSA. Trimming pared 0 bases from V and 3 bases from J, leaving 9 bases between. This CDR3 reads CASSLAGVNGNTIYF. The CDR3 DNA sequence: TGTGCCAGCAGCTTAGCAGGGGTCAATGGAAACACCATATATTTT.

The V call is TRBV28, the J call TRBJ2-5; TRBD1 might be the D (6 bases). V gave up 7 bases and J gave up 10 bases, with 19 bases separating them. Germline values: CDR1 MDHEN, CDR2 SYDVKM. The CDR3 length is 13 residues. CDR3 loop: CASMGTPQTDQYF. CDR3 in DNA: TGTGCCAGCATGGGGACACCCCAAACCGACCAGTACTTC.

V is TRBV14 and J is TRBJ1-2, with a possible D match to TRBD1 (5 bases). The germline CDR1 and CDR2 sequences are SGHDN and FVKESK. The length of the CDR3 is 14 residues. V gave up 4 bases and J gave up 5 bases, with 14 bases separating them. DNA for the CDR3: TGTGCCAGCAGCCTGCAGGCGGCAGGGTATGGCTACACCTTC. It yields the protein CASSLQAAGYGYTF. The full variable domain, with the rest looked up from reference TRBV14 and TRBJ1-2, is EAGVTQFPSHSVIEKGQTVTLRCDPISGHDNLYWYRRVMGKEIKFLLHFVKESKQDESGMPNNRFLAERTGGTYSTLKVQPAELEDSGVYFCASSLQAAGYGYTFGSGTRLTVV.

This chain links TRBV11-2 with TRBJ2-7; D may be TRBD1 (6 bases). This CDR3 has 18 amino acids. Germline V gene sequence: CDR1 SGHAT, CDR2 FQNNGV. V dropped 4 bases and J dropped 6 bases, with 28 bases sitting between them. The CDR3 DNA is TGTGCCAGCAGCTCTCTCTTCCAATTCATGGACAGTCGTCCCGAGCAGTACGTC. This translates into CASSSLFQFMDSRPEQYV.

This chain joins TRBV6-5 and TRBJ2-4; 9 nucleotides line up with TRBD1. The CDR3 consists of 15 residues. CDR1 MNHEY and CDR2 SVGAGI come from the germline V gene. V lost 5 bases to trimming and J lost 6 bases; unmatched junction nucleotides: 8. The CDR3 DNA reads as TGTGCCAGCAGTACCGGGACAGGGAGGAGAAACATTCAGTACTTC. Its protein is CASSTGTGRRNIQYF.

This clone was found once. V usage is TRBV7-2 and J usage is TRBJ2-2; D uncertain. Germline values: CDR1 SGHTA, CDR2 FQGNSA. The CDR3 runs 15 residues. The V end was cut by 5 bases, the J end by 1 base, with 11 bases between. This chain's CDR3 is CASSVAAMNTGELFF. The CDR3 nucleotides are TGTGCCAGCAGCGTCGCGGCCATGAACACCGGGGAGCTGTTTTTT.

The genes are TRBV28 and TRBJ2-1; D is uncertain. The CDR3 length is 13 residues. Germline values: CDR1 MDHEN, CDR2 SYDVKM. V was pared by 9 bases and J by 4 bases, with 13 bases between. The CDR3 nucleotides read TGTGCCAGTCTTGGGCTGGTTTACAATGAGCAGTTCTTC. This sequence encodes CASLGLVYNEQFF.

The CDR3: CASSVGWGGSGNTIYF. DNA for the CDR3: TGTGCCAGCAGCGTAGGTTGGGGCGGCTCTGGAAACACCATATATTTT. This rearrangement joins TRBV9 to TRBJ1-3, with D perhaps TRBD1 (5 bases). CDR3 length equals 16 residues. Looked up from germline, CDR1 is SGDLS and CDR2 is YYNGEE. V was cut by 0 bases and J by 0 bases, with 10 bases left in between.

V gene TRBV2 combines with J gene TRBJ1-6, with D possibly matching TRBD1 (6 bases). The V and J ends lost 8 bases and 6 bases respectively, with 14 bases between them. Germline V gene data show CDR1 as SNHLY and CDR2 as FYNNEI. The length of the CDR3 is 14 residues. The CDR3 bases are TGTGCCAGCCGACCCGGGGGGGCTAATTCACCCCTCCACTTT. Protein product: CASRPGGANSPLHF.

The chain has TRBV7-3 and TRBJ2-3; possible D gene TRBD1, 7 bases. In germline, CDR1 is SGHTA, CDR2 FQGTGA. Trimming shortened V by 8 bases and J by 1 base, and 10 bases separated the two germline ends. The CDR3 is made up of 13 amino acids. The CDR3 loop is CASGRGGTDTQYF. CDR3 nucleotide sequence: TGTGCCAGCGGCAGGGGGGGCACAGATACGCAGTATTTT. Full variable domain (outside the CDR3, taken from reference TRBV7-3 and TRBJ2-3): GAGVSQTPSNKVTEKGKYVELRCDPISGHTALYWYRQSLGQGPEFLIYFQGTGAADDSGLPNDRFFAVRPEGSVSTLKIQRTERGDSAVYLCASGRGGTDTQYFGPGTRLTVL.

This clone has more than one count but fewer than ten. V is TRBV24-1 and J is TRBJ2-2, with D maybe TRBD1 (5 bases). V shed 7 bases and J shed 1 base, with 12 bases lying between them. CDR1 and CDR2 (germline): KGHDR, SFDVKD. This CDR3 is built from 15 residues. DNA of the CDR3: TGTGCCACCAGCTCGCAAAGGGGGAACACCGGGGAGCTGTTTTTT. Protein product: CATSSQRGNTGELFF.

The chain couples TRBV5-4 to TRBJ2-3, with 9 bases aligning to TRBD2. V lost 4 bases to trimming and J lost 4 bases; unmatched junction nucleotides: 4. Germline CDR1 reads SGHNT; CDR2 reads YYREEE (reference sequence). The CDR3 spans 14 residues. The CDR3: CASSRTSDADTQYF. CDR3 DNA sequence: TGTGCCAGCAGCAGGACTAGCGACGCAGATACGCAGTATTTT.

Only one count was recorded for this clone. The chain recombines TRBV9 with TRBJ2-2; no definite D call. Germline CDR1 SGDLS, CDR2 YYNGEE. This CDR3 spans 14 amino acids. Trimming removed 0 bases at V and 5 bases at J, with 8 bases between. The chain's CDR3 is CASSVVQNTGELFF. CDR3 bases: TGTGCCAGCAGCGTAGTACAGAATACCGGGGAGCTGTTTTTT.